This record looks at one T cell receptor (beta chain) sequence and its context. In the source study's methods: Researchers report that nucleated cell counts were estimated from reference gene primer amplification. Only in-frame clones appear in the TCRdb table, and some are missing; sequencing was by immunoSEQ multiplex PCR. That table supplies the V and J calls and clone size; D and trimming were determined from the DNA. The table includes about 70,000 clones, around 87% detected once. The CDR3 runs 15 residues. Looked up from germline, CDR1 is DFQATT and CDR2 is SNEGSKA (reference sequence). V dropped 3 bases and J dropped 2; count of bases not matched to a gene: 8. The entry originates in a study of blood T cell repertoires in COVID-19. Whole-study context: COVID-19 samples collected from the United States, Italy and Spain covered acute and convalescent phases.

This chain connects TRBV20-1 to TRBJ1-1; 8 positions match TRBD1. Sequenced sample: peripheral blood. The clonotype was recovered from a woman younger than 35 with acute or convalescent COVID-19. The CDR3 coding sequence is TGCAGTGCTAGTATACAGGGGGTCATTAACACTGAAGCTTTCTTT. This codes for CSASIQGVINTEAFF.